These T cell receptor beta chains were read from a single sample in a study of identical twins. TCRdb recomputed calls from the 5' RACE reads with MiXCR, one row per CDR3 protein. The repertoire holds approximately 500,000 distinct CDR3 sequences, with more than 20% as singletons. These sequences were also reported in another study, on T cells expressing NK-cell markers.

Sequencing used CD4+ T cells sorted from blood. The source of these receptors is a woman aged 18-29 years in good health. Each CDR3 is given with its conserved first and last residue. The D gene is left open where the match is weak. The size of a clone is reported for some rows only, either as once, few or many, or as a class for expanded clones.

TGCAGTGCCGTAGACCCTCTCACAGATACGCAGTATTTT,CSAVDPLTDTQYF,TRBJ2-3,TRBV20-1,.,13,few
TGTGCCAGCAGCCCGGGGATTAGCAATCAGCCCCAGCATTTT,CASSPGISNQPQHF,TRBJ1-5,TRBV7-8,.,14,few
TGTGCCATCAACCGGGACAGGGGAGGGGAGCTGTTTTTT,CAINRDRGGELFF,TRBJ2-2,TRBV10-3,TRBD1,13,few
TGTGCCAGCAGCCCCCAAGGCAGGGGCTACACCGGGGAGCTGTTTTTT,CASSPQGRGYTGELFF,TRBJ2-2,TRBV13,.,16,few
TGTGCCAGCAATCAAGGGGGCGGGAAAGGCTCCTACAATGAGCAGTTCTTC,CASNQGGGKGSYNEQFF,TRBJ2-1,TRBV6-1,.,17,.
TGTGCCAGCAGTTCTAAGGGGTGGGGGACAGCCAATCAGCCCCAGCATTTT,CASSSKGWGTANQPQHF,TRBJ1-5,TRBV7-2,TRBD1,17,few
TGTGCCAGCAGCCAACAGGGTGGGGAGAGGTCACCCCTCCACTTT,CASSQQGGERSPLHF,TRBJ1-6,TRBV11-2,.,15,.
TGTGCCAGCAGCTTAAGTGTCCTACACAATGAGCAGTTCTTC,CASSLSVLHNEQFF,TRBJ2-1,TRBV7-9,.,14,.
TGTGCCAGCAGCTTAAGAGGGGCAGGGGGAGCTTGGGGCACAGATACGCAGTATTTT,CASSLRGAGGAWGTDTQYF,TRBJ2-3,TRBV7-8,TRBD1,19,.
TGTGCCAGCAGTTCCCCAGGACAGGGGCTCTATGGCTACACCTTC,CASSSPGQGLYGYTF,TRBJ1-2,TRBV28,TRBD1,15,.
TGTGCCAGCAGCTCCCCATTATTTATGAATCGCGGGGGGACCTACGAGCAGTACTTC,CASSSPLFMNRGGTYEQYF,TRBJ2-7,TRBV11-2,TRBD2,19,.
TGCAGCGCCGGACAGGGGACTGAAGCTTTCTTT,CSAGQGTEAFF,TRBJ1-1,TRBV29-1,TRBD1,11,few
TGTGCCAGCAGTTCGGCGCCCATCGCAGAGCAGTTCTTC,CASSSAPIAEQFF,TRBJ2-1,TRBV27,.,13,.
TGCGCCAGCAGCTTCGGACACCTACAAGAGACCCAGTACTTC,CASSFGHLQETQYF,TRBJ2-5,TRBV5-1,.,14,.